This TCR beta chain was sequenced in a study of shared clonotypes between healthy human individuals. Turning to the study itself: Donors were a couple of women and a few men aged 18 to 49.

Amplification in unsorted PBMC replicate PCRs started from about 280 ng DNA, which equals 30,000 to 35,000 T cell genomes. Clones were sequenced by immunoSEQ multiplex PCR, and TCRdb holds only the in-frame ones, with some missing. This sample has about 460,000 clones, with roughly three quarters found just once. Study outcomes and limitations: An anticipated effect of sequencing depth on clonotype sharing among donors was recognized.

From germline, CDR1 is KGHSH and CDR2 LQKENI. With V trimmed by 0 bases and J by 7 bases, 6 bases remained unmatched. The CDR3 is 15 amino acids. In regard to this clone: Its target is unknown.

The sequenced material came from PBMCs. The V gene is TRBV18, the J gene TRBJ2-5; 9 positions agree with TRBD1. The clonotype was recovered from a woman in her thirties or forties in good health. Some clones in this sample may be carry-over from other donors' samples. The DNA of the CDR3 is TGTGCCAGCTCACCACCGACAGGGGGTGCTGGGACCCAGTACTTC. Translated: CASSPPTGGAGTQYF.